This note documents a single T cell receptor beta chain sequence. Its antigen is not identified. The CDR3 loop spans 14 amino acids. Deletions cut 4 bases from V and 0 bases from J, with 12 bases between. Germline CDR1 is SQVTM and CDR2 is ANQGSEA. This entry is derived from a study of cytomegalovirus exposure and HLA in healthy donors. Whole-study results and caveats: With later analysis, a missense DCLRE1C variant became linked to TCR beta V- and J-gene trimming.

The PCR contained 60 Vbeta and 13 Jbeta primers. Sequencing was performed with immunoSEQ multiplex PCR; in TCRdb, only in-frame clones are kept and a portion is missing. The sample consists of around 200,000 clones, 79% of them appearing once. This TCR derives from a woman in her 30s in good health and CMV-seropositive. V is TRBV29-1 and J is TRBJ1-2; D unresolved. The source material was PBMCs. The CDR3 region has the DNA TGCAGCGTTGTCATAAGAAACTCTAACTATGGCTACACCTTC. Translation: CSVVIRNSNYGYTF.